Following are 2 T cell receptor beta chains from one sample sequenced in a study of shared clonotypes between healthy human individuals. Generated by immunoSEQ multiplex PCR, the TCRdb table keeps only in-frame clones and is missing some. The sample records about 730,000 clones, roughly 72% being singletons. Sequenced material: memory CD4+ T cells sorted from blood. As for subset: CD45RA-negative fraction. The receptor set was obtained from a woman aged 30 to 39 in good health.

This rearrangement joins TRBV5-6 to TRBJ2-1, with 9 bases matching TRBD2. Trimming removed 2 bases from V and 12 bases from J; junction bases left unmatched: 9. The CDR3 covers 14 residues. The germline V gene has CDR1 SGHDT and CDR2 YYEEEE. The CDR3 nucleotides are TGTGCCAGCAGCTTCATATTAGCGGGAGTCGGGCAGTTCTTC. It is translated as CASSFILAGVGQFF.

CDR3 sequence: CASSVRSSGTDLTYNEQFF. DNA for the CDR3: TGTGCCAGCAGCGTAAGGTCCAGCGGGACGGATCTAACCTACAATGAGCAGTTCTTC. The V gene is TRBV9, the J gene TRBJ2-1, with 7 bases matching TRBD2. Germline lookup yields CDR1 SGDLS and CDR2 YYNGEE. With 1 base clipped from V and 2 bases from J, the junction kept 15 bases outside the gene matches. The CDR3 runs 19 residues.